The next 23 T cell receptor beta chains were all read from a single sample in a study of blood T cell repertoires in COVID-19. Clones were sequenced by immunoSEQ multiplex PCR, and TCRdb holds only the in-frame ones, with some missing. This sample has some 120,000 clones, with roughly 74% found just once. The specimen sequenced was peripheral blood. The receptors were gathered from a man older than 75 with COVID-19, enrolled during active disease.

In its sample, this clone was seen once. V is TRBV19 and J is TRBJ2-1; D might be TRBD1 (5 bases). The CDR3 runs 14 residues. V was pared by 5 bases and J by 5 bases, with 13 bases between. Germline CDR1 LNHDA, CDR2 SQIVND (reference sequence). Written as DNA, the CDR3 is TGTGCCAGTAGTTGGTTGGTGACAGACAATGAGCAGTTCTTC. Translated: CASSWLVTDNEQFF.

The chain carries TRBV19 and TRBJ2-5; the match to TRBD1 covers 8 bases. Germline CDR1 reads LNHDA; CDR2 reads SQIVND (reference sequence). There are 15 residues in the CDR3. The J segment lost 2 bases and the V segment lost 5 bases, leaving 7 bases of the junction unmatched. Here the CDR3 DNA reads TGTGCCAGTAGTGCGGGACAGGCAGCACAAGAGACCCAGTACTTC. Translation: CASSAGQAAQETQYF. The variable domain in full, completed from reference TRBV19 and TRBJ2-5, reads DGGITQSPKYLFRKEGQNVTLSCEQNLNHDAMYWYRQDPGQGLRLIYYSQIVNDFQKGDIAEGYSVSREKKESFPLTVTSAQKNPTAFYLCASSAGQAAQETQYFGPGTRLLVL.

This sequence joins TRBV28 and TRBJ2-7; D unresolved. The CDR3 is 14 residues long. Between the trimmed V and J ends, which lost 3 bases and 2 bases, there was a span of 11 bases. Germline V gene sequence: CDR1 MDHEN, CDR2 SYDVKM. The CDR3 reads CASSFLPGPYEQYF. The CDR3 DNA reads as TGTGCCAGCAGTTTTCTCCCAGGTCCCTACGAGCAGTACTTC.

This clone was observed a few times. V gene TRBV29-1 combines with J gene TRBJ1-1, with TRBD1 matching 9 bases. The V segment lost 4 bases and the J segment 0 bases; nucleotides outside the gene matches: 15. The length of the CDR3 is 18 residues. From germline, CDR1 is SQVTM and CDR2 ANQGSEA. CDR3 sequence (DNA): TGCAGCGTTGCGAGGGGGTGGTCGGGACAGGGTATGAACACTGAAGCTTTCTTT. Translating gives CSVARGWSGQGMNTEAFF.

This chain uses TRBV30 with TRBJ2-1; 7 positions match TRBD2. V lost 0 bases and J lost 6; bases outside the gene matches: 5. CDR1 and CDR2 from the germline V gene are GTSNPN and SVGIG (reference sequence). This CDR3 spans 14 amino acids. CDR3 in DNA: TGTGCCTGGAGTGTACGACTAGCCGTCAATGAGCAGTTCTTC. It yields the protein CAWSVRLAVNEQFF.

The chain joins TRBV10-2 to TRBJ2-7, with 8 bases fitting TRBD2. Germline V gene data show CDR1 as WSHSY and CDR2 as SAAADI. The junction had 8 bases not matched to a gene; V was cut back by 7 bases and J by 3 bases. The CDR3 totals 14 residues. Written as DNA, the CDR3 is TGCGCCAGCACCCTAAGCGGGAGACTCTACGAGCAGTACTTC. Its translation is CASTLSGRLYEQYF.

This chain joins TRBV5-1 and TRBJ1-2; 9 bases align to TRBD1. Germline lookup yields CDR1 SGHRS and CDR2 YFSETQ. The V gene end was trimmed by 0 bases and the J gene end by 4 bases; junction bases not matched to a gene: 10. The CDR3 loop spans 17 amino acids. CDR3 loop: CASSLGRTRQGGYGYTF. DNA of the CDR3: TGCGCCAGCAGCTTGGGCAGAACTCGACAGGGGGGCTATGGCTACACCTTC.

The chain links TRBV7-6 to TRBJ2-7; 7 bases are a match to TRBD2. The CDR3 covers 15 residues. V was clipped by 2 bases and J by 6 bases; unmatched bases: 10. Germline assignment: CDR1 SGHVS and CDR2 FNYEAQ. The CDR3 loop is CASSLFGGGSGEQYF. CDR3 sequence (DNA): TGTGCCAGCAGCTTATTTGGCGGGGGTTCAGGCGAGCAGTACTTC.

This sequence joins TRBV6-2 or TRBV6-3 and TRBJ2-3, with D perhaps matching TRBD2 (6 bases). In germline, CDR1 is MNHEY, CDR2 SVGEGT. This CDR3 spans 16 amino acids. V lost 5 bases to trimming and J lost 2 bases, with 17 bases between them. Here the CDR3 reads CASSPGTLTYTDTQYF. The CDR3, as DNA: TGTGCCAGCAGTCCCGGGACTTTAACCTACACAGATACGCAGTATTTT.

This clone was seen a few times. The genes are TRBV18 and TRBJ1-1; D not certain. Germline V lookup: CDR1 KGHSH, CDR2 LQKENI. There are 13 residues in the CDR3. Trimming took off 1 base at V and 4 bases at J, with 7 bases between the two ends. The CDR3 nucleotides are TGTGCCAGCTCACCACGGGCTACCACTGAAGCTTTCTTT. Amino acids: CASSPRATTEAFF.

This clone appeared once. The chain has TRBV30 and TRBJ2-7; D remains ambiguous. V lost 0 bases to trimming and J lost 6 bases, with 15 bases between them. CDR3 length equals 14 residues. Germline CDR1 reads GTSNPN; CDR2 reads SVGIG (reference sequence). CDR3 sequence: CAWSVFELRSEQYF. In DNA form, the CDR3 reads TGTGCCTGGAGTGTATTCGAATTGAGATCCGAGCAGTACTTC.

The rearrangement links TRBV7-2 to TRBJ1-1, with 11 bases that match TRBD1. The CDR3 totals 15 residues. Trimming removed 1 base from V and 7 bases from J; junction bases left unmatched: 5. Germline V gives CDR1 SGHTA, CDR2 FQGNSA. The CDR3 is CASSLGGQGALEAFF. CDR3 nucleotides: TGTGCCAGCAGCTTAGGCGGACAGGGGGCACTTGAAGCTTTCTTT.

V gene TRBV7-8 combines with J gene TRBJ2-7; unclear D gene. V was cut by 6 bases and J by 0 bases, with 15 bases left in between. CDR1 SGHVS and CDR2 FQNEAQ come from the germline V gene. The length of the CDR3 is 15 residues. Here the CDR3 DNA reads TGTGCCAGCAGTTCTAGGCCTCCTAGCTCCTACGAGCAGTACTTC. This encodes CASSSRPPSSYEQYF.

The CDR3 region is CASSYTGFQPQHF. The CDR3 DNA reads TGTGCCAGCAGTTACACGGGGTTTCAGCCCCAGCATTTT. This sequence joins TRBV6-2 or TRBV6-3 and TRBJ1-5, with unresolved D. The V gene's germline CDR1 is MNHEY and CDR2 SVGEGT. Between the trimmed V and J ends, which lost 2 bases and 6 bases, there was a span of 8 bases. This CDR3 comprises 13 residues.

The chain has TRBV11-3 and TRBJ2-3; D is ambiguous. This CDR3 is built from 13 residues. Germline V gives CDR1 SGHNT, CDR2 YENEEA. Trimming left V 5 bases short and J 8 bases short, with 14 bases between. In DNA, the CDR3 is TGTGCCAGCAGCCCCAACCCAGGTGGTACGCAGTATTTT. Translation: CASSPNPGGTQYF. The full variable domain, rest sourced from reference TRBV11-3 and TRBJ2-3, is EAGVVQSPRYKIIEKKQPVAFWCNPISGHNTLYWYLQNLGQGPELLIRYENEEAVDDSQLPKDRFSAERLKGVDSTLKIQPAELGDSAVYLCASSPNPGGTQYFGPGTRLTVL.

This clone was counted only a few times. The chain carries TRBV9 and TRBJ2-1; tentative D call: TRBD2 (6 bases). The germline CDR1 and CDR2 sequences are SGDLS and YYNGEE. This CDR3 contains 16 residues. Trimming removed 3 bases at V and 0 bases at J, with 13 bases between. The CDR3 sequence: CASSAGTLSSYNEQFF. The CDR3 coding sequence is TGTGCCAGCAGCGCCGGGACTCTGAGCTCCTACAATGAGCAGTTCTTC.

This clone showed up many times. Here the CDR3 DNA reads TGTGCCAGCAGCGTAGGACTAGCGGAATACAATGAGCAGTTCTTC. Its protein is CASSVGLAEYNEQFF. The V gene is TRBV9, the J gene TRBJ2-1; 9 bases are a match to TRBD2. The germline gives CDR1 SGDLS, CDR2 YYNGEE. CDR3 size: 15 residues. Trimming took 0 bases from V and 4 from J; bases not matched to a gene: 2. Full variable domain (remainder filled in from reference TRBV9 and TRBJ2-1): DSGVTQTPKHLITATGQRVTLRCSPRSGDLSVYWYQQSLDQGLQFLIQYYNGEERAKGNILERFSAQQFPDLHSELNLSSLELGDSALYFCASSVGLAEYNEQFFGPGTRLTVL.

This chain connects TRBV25-1 to TRBJ1-4, with 7 bases that match TRBD1. The CDR3 is made up of 15 amino acids. After removal of 6 bases from V and 5 bases from J, the junction contained 9 bases not matched to a gene. Per germline, CDR1 MGHDK and CDR2 SYGVNS. The CDR3 DNA reads TGTGCCAGCAGCCTTCGACAGGGTAAAAATGAAAAACTGTTTTTT. Protein sequence: CASSLRQGKNEKLFF.

The J gene is TRBJ1-1, the V gene TRBV6-5, with no clear D. Germline-derived CDR1 and CDR2 are MNHEY and SVGAGI. V gave up 7 bases and J gave up 0 bases, with 9 bases separating them. The CDR3 consists of 13 residues. This CDR3 reads CASNEEMNTEAFF. The CDR3, as DNA: TGTGCCAGCAACGAAGAGATGAACACTGAAGCTTTCTTT.

The chain employs TRBV5-1 and TRBJ2-1, with a tentative D call TRBD2 (5 bases). CDR3 length: 15 amino acids. Looked up from germline, CDR1 is SGHRS and CDR2 is YFSETQ. Trimming removed 7 bases at V and 5 bases at J, with 19 bases between. CDR3 in amino acids: CASSAAEEAHNEQFF. Here the CDR3 DNA reads TGCGCCAGCTCTGCGGCGGAGGAGGCCCACAATGAGCAGTTCTTC.

The chain is built from TRBV19 and TRBJ1-1; no definite D call. The V and J ends lost 5 bases and 1 base respectively, with 14 bases between them. The CDR3 extends over 15 amino acids. CDR1 is LNHDA, CDR2 SQIVND, per germline (reference sequence). CDR3 DNA sequence: TGTGCCAGTAGTCCATCAGGCATTACGAACACTGAAGCTTTCTTT. Translation: CASSPSGITNTEAFF.

The chain uses TRBV19 and TRBJ2-5; possibly TRBD2 for D (5 bases). V was shortened by 4 bases and J by 7 bases, with 19 bases between the two germline ends. CDR3 length: 15 residues. The germline CDR1 and CDR2 sequences are LNHDA and SQIVND (reference sequence). CDR3 DNA: TGTGCCAGTAGTACGTCGACATCAATGGGAGTGACCCAGTACTTC. Amino acid sequence: CASSTSTSMGVTQYF.

CDR3 in DNA: TGTGCCCTAGACGGGAAGAAGACTAATCAGCCCCAGCATTTT. It codes for CALDGKKTNQPQHF. The chain carries TRBV10-3 and TRBJ1-5; D remains unclear. This CDR3 has 14 amino acids. Trimming removed 11 bases at V and 4 bases at J, with 18 bases between. Germline-derived CDR1 and CDR2 are ENHRY and SYGVKD.